One sample yielded the 7 T cell receptor beta chains listed below, sequenced in a study of patients and donors after allogeneic stem cell transplantation. TCRdb re-analysed the RT-PCR reads in MiXCR, keeping a single row per CDR3 protein. The sample comprises about 200,000 distinct CDR3 sequences, less than 45% of which are singletons, and around 35% rests with the top ten. Sequencing input: blood, either unsorted or a sorted T cell fraction (not recorded which). The source of these receptors is a human donor who was either an allogeneic HSCT recipient or a stem cell or donor lymphocyte infusion donor (not recorded which). It is not recorded whose cells these are; they may come from a transplant donor.

The V call is TRBV19, the J call TRBJ1-5; 7 bases are shared with TRBD1. Germline CDR1 and CDR2: LNHDA and SQIVND (reference sequence). This CDR3 has 14 amino acids. V was clipped by 7 bases and J by 4 bases; unmatched bases: 7. The DNA for the CDR3 is TGTGCCAGTAATGGGGGACAGTCTAATCAGCCCCAGCATTTT. Translating gives CASNGGQSNQPQHF.

The genes are TRBV5-4 and TRBJ2-7, with 8 bases identical to TRBD1. The CDR3 loop spans 16 amino acids. The J segment lost 7 bases and the V segment lost 3 bases, leaving 15 bases of the junction unmatched. From germline, CDR1 is SGHNT and CDR2 YYREEE (reference sequence). CDR3 amino acids: CASSSRKDRERGEQYF. CDR3 nucleotide sequence: TGTGCCAGCAGCTCCCGCAAGGACAGGGAAAGAGGAGAGCAGTACTTC.

V gene TRBV5-6 combines with J gene TRBJ2-2, with unresolved D. Per the germline V gene, CDR1 is SGHDT and CDR2 is YYEEEE. Trimming stripped 1 base from V and 4 bases from J, with 5 bases between. The CDR3 extends over 13 amino acids. As DNA, the CDR3 is TGTGCCAGCAGCTTGAGCCCCACCGGGGAGCTGTTTTTT. Amino acid sequence: CASSLSPTGELFF.

This chain links TRBV24-1 with TRBJ1-5, with a weak D call TRBD1 (5 bases). Germline loops: CDR1 KGHDR, CDR2 SFDVKD. Deletions cut 4 bases from V and 4 bases from J, with 10 bases between. The CDR3 totals 14 residues. CDR3 DNA: TGTGCCACCAGTGAACCAGGGAGAAATCAGCCCCAGCATTTT. It translates to CATSEPGRNQPQHF.

This clonotype was observed a few times. The gene calls are TRBV7-2 and TRBJ1-1; the D is unclear. Germline V gene sequence: CDR1 SGHTA, CDR2 FQGNSA. The V end was cut by 3 bases, the J end by 1 base, with 6 bases between. The length of the CDR3 is 13 residues. This chain's CDR3 is CASSFSRNTEAFF. The CDR3, as DNA: TGTGCCAGCAGCTTTTCCAGGAACACTGAAGCTTTCTTT.

CDR3 nucleotides: TGTGCCATCAGTGAGCAGGATACGCAGTATTTT. Translating it yields CAISEQDTQYF. This chain links TRBV10-3 with TRBJ2-3; D is unclear. V lost 2 bases to trimming and J lost 6 bases, with 3 bases between them. CDR3 size: 11 residues. Germline V gene sequence: CDR1 ENHRY, CDR2 SYGVKD.

The V and J genes are TRBV24-1 and TRBJ2-1, with D possibly called TRBD1 or TRBD2 (5 bases each). CDR3 length: 13 amino acids. V was clipped by 7 bases and J by 5 bases, with 11 bases between them. Germline loops: CDR1 KGHDR, CDR2 SFDVKD. The CDR3 DNA is TGTGCCACCAGGGGACCAAGAGACAATGAGCAGTTCTTC. The encoded protein is CATRGPRDNEQFF.